This TCR beta chain was retrieved from a study of control samples from healthy donors and cancer patients. Profiled with immunoSEQ multiplex PCR; TCRdb holds only in-frame clones, not every one. The table lists 110,000 to 150,000 clones, roughly 89% of them singletons. CDR1 is SGHNT and CDR2 is YENEEA in the germline V gene. V lost 5 bases and J lost 4, with 20 bases in between. The CDR3 is 16 amino acids. This clonotype was sampled from a man younger than 45 in good health. The sequencing sample was made of blood. V gene TRBV11-3 combines with J gene TRBJ1-1; D uncertain. CDR3 in amino acids: CASSTRATNGITEAFF. CDR3 nucleotide sequence: TGTGCCAGCAGCACCCGGGCCACGAACGGTATCACTGAAGCTTTCTTT.